The 21 T cell receptor beta chains presented below share a single source sample, sequenced in a study of OX40 agonist ivuxolimab in advanced cancers. Data came from immunoSEQ multiplex PCR; TCRdb stores just in-frame clones and leaves some out. The sample records roughly 73,000 clones, 70% to 90% being singletons. The sequencing used CD4+ or CD8+ T cells sorted from blood, collected in a trial of the OX40 agonist ivuxolimab. The receptors derive from an adult with an advanced solid tumor such as melanoma, head and neck, liver or kidney cancer.

The rearrangement joins TRBV5-6 to TRBJ2-1, with D possibly called TRBD1 or TRBD2 (6 bases each). The V end was cut by 2 bases, the J end by 3 bases, with 15 bases between. The germline V gene has CDR1 SGHDT and CDR2 YYEEEE. This CDR3 has 16 amino acids. This CDR3 reads CASSLQRGRFYNEQFF. As DNA, the CDR3 is TGTGCCAGCAGCTTACAACGGGGGCGATTCTACAATGAGCAGTTCTTC. The full variable domain, its missing parts supplied by reference TRBV5-6 and TRBJ2-1, is DAGVTQSPTHLIKTRGQQVTLRCSPKSGHDTVSWYQQALGQGPQFIFQYYEEEERQRGNFPDRFSGHQFPNYSSELNVNALLLGDSALYLCASSLQRGRFYNEQFFGPGTRLTVL.

The rearrangement joins TRBV28 to TRBJ2-7, with D unresolved. V lost 2 bases to trimming and J lost 1 base, with 6 bases between them. Germline CDR1 MDHEN, CDR2 SYDVKM. The CDR3 totals 13 residues. The CDR3 region is CASSLTVSYEQYF. The CDR3 DNA reads TGTGCCAGCAGTTTAACGGTATCCTACGAGCAGTACTTC. Full variable domain (remainder filled in from reference TRBV28 and TRBJ2-7): DVKVTQSSRYLVKRTGEKVFLECVQDMDHENMFWYRQDPGLGLRLIYFSYDVKMKEKGDIPEGYSVSREKKERFSLILESASTNQTSMYLCASSLTVSYEQYFGPGTRLTVT.

The chain uses TRBV4-1 and TRBJ1-5; a possible D gene is TRBD1 (5 bases). The V and J ends lost 3 bases and 2 bases respectively, with 14 bases between them. The CDR3 sequence is 16 residues long. The germline gives CDR1 MGHRA, CDR2 YSYEKL. CDR3: CASSQGEGSGNQPQHF. CDR3 coding DNA: TGCGCCAGCAGCCAGGGGGAAGGCTCGGGCAATCAGCCCCAGCATTTT.

J is TRBJ2-6 and V is TRBV7-8; D is perhaps TRBD1 or TRBD2 (5 bases each). The CDR3 loop spans 18 amino acids. The germline gives CDR1 SGHVS, CDR2 FQNEAQ. Trimming left V 2 bases short and J 0 bases short, with 14 bases between. The CDR3: CASSLLAGTSSGANVLTF. As DNA, the CDR3 is TGTGCCAGCAGCTTATTGGCAGGGACCTCCTCTGGGGCCAACGTCCTGACTTTC. Full variable domain (remainder filled in from reference TRBV7-8 and TRBJ2-6): GAGVSQSPRYKVAKRGQDVALRCDPISGHVSLFWYQQALGQGPEFLTYFQNEAQLDKSGLPSDRFFAERPEGSVSTLKIQRTQQEDSAVYLCASSLLAGTSSGANVLTFGAGSRLTVL.

The chain recombines TRBV29-1 with TRBJ2-7, with TRBD1 matching over 8 bases. The CDR3 is 13 amino acids. In germline, CDR1 is SQVTM, CDR2 ANQGSEA. V shed 6 bases, J shed 0 bases, and the junction held 4 bases outside the gene matches. CDR3 DNA sequence: TGCAGCGTAACAGGGGGTGACTCCTACGAGCAGTACTTC. Translating gives CSVTGGDSYEQYF.

The chain joins TRBV6-9 to TRBJ1-3; 9 bases map to TRBD1. This CDR3 has 15 residues. The V and J ends lost 4 bases and 4 bases, in that order; junction bases with no gene match: 5. CDR1 MNHGY and CDR2 SVAAGI come from the germline V gene. In nucleotides, the CDR3 is TGTGCCAGCAGTTTAACAGGGGGCGAAGGAAACACCATATATTTT. It specifies CASSLTGGEGNTIYF.

This chain joins TRBV9 and TRBJ2-7; D is undetermined. V was clipped by 4 bases and J by 5 bases, with 7 bases between them. The CDR3 is made up of 11 amino acids. Germline assignment: CDR1 SGDLS and CDR2 YYNGEE. The CDR3 DNA reads TGTGCCAGCAGCCTAGGTCACGAGCAGTACTTC. Residues: CASSLGHEQYF.

The chain combines TRBV6-6 with TRBJ2-7; D is uncertain. Trimming took 7 bases from V and 5 from J, leaving 15 bases between them. Germline V gene lookup returns CDR1 MNHNY and CDR2 SVGAGI (reference sequence). The CDR3 length is 13 residues. In DNA form, the CDR3 reads TGTGCCAGCAAGACTCGGCCGGCTGACGAGCAGTACTTC. Translation gives CASKTRPADEQYF.

The chain links TRBV10-3 to TRBJ2-3; the match to TRBD2 covers 15 bases. Losses at the gene ends were 10 bases for V and 0 bases for J; bases not matched to a gene: 11. The CDR3 runs to 18 residues. In germline, CDR1 is ENHRY, CDR2 SYGVKD. The DNA of the CDR3 is TGTGCCACCGGATGGACTAGCGGGGGGGCTAGCAGCACAGATACGCAGTATTTT. Translated: CATGWTSGGASSTDTQYF.

A single count supports this clone. The chain recombines TRBV27 with TRBJ1-1; 10 positions agree with TRBD1. With 3 bases clipped from V and 2 bases from J, the junction kept 6 bases outside the gene matches. Germline-derived CDR1 and CDR2 are MNHEY and SMNVEV (reference sequence). The CDR3 sequence is 16 residues long. CDR3 coding DNA: TGTGCCAGCAGTTTCCGACAGGGGGCAGCCAACACTGAAGCTTTCTTT. Amino acid sequence: CASSFRQGAANTEAFF.

The chain couples TRBV5-1 to TRBJ2-5; no clear D. The CDR3 extends over 15 amino acids. V was pared by 0 bases and J by 3 bases, with 12 bases between. In germline, CDR1 is SGHRS, CDR2 YFSETQ. CDR3 amino acids: CASSLVRAMEETQYF. CDR3 sequence (DNA): TGCGCCAGCAGCTTGGTTAGGGCTATGGAAGAGACCCAGTACTTC.

CDR3 DNA sequence: TGTGCCAGCAGCGCCTATTTAGGGGTCGACTATGGCTACACCTTC. This encodes CASSAYLGVDYGYTF. This chain connects TRBV7-9 to TRBJ1-2, with D possibly TRBD1 on 5 matching bases. The germline V gene encodes CDR1 SEHNR and CDR2 FQNEAQ (reference sequence). The V end lost 5 bases, the J end lost 3 bases, and 16 bases lay between the germline ends. The CDR3 runs 15 residues. The whole variable domain, remainder taken from reference TRBV7-9 and TRBJ1-2, is DTGVSQNPRHKITKRGQNVTFRCDPISEHNRLYWYRQTLGQGPEFLTYFQNEAQLEKSRLLSDRFSAERPKGSFSTLEIQRTEQGDSAMYLCASSAYLGVDYGYTFGSGTRLTVV.

The CDR3 loop reads CASSFSGAPNTGELFF. The CDR3 DNA reads TGTGCCAGCAGTTTCTCGGGGGCCCCGAACACCGGGGAGCTGTTTTTT. The V call is TRBV28, the J call TRBJ2-2, with D possibly called TRBD1 or TRBD2 (6 bases each). Germline values: CDR1 MDHEN, CDR2 SYDVKM. The CDR3 is made up of 16 amino acids. Trimming removed 3 bases at V and 0 bases at J, with 11 bases between.

V and J are TRBV12-5 and TRBJ2-3; D is undetermined. The germline V gene encodes CDR1 LGHNT and CDR2 FRNRAP. The ends were cut back, 5 bases at V and 2 bases at J, with 5 bases in the middle. The CDR3 runs to 12 residues. The CDR3 DNA follows: TGTGCTAGTGGTCCCACCACAGATACGCAGTATTTT. Its protein product is CASGPTTDTQYF. Full variable domain (remainder filled in from reference TRBV12-5 and TRBJ2-3): DARVTQTPRHKVTEMGQEVTMRCQPILGHNTVFWYRQTMMQGLELLAYFRNRAPLDDSGMPKDRFSAEMPDATLATLKIQPSEPRDSAVYFCASGPTTDTQYFGPGTRLTVL.

This sequence joins TRBV5-1 and TRBJ1-5; D might be TRBD1 (6 bases). The CDR3 has 15 residues. V lost 1 base and J 1 base, leaving 9 bases between the germline ends. Looked up from germline, CDR1 is SGHRS and CDR2 is YFSETQ. CDR3 amino acids: CASSLRTVSNQPQHF. The CDR3 DNA sequence: TGCGCCAGCAGCTTGAGGACAGTCAGCAATCAGCCCCAGCATTTT.

The sample holds one count of this clone. The DNA of the CDR3 is TGTGCCAGCAGGTACGGAAACACCATATATTTT. It is translated as CASRYGNTIYF. The chain has TRBV28 and TRBJ1-3; D is undetermined. V was shortened by 6 bases and J by 4 bases, with 4 bases between the two germline ends. Germline V CDR1 and CDR2: MDHEN, SYDVKM. The CDR3 loop spans 11 amino acids. Supplemented by reference TRBV28 and TRBJ1-3, the full variable domain reads DVKVTQSSRYLVKRTGEKVFLECVQDMDHENMFWYRQDPGLGLRLIYFSYDVKMKEKGDIPEGYSVSREKKERFSLILESASTNQTSMYLCASRYGNTIYFGEGSWLTVV.

This clone was detected only once. The chain joins TRBV6-5 to TRBJ1-2; D is unresolved. Germline CDR1 is MNHEY and CDR2 is SVGAGI. Trimming took 0 bases from V and 2 from J, leaving 1 base between them. The CDR3 sequence is 12 residues long. Written as DNA, the CDR3 is TGTGCCAGCAGTTACTCGAACTATGGCTACACCTTC. Its protein is CASSYSNYGYTF.

The genes are TRBV7-8 and TRBJ2-5; D unresolved. This CDR3 contains 15 residues. Trimming left V 2 bases short and J 1 base short, with 11 bases between. Germline lookup yields CDR1 SGHVS and CDR2 FQNEAQ. The DNA for the CDR3 is TGTGCCAGCAGCTTAAGGACGTCCTTCCAAGAGACCCAGTACTTC. This translates into CASSLRTSFQETQYF.

The chain links TRBV2 to TRBJ1-4; the D gene is possibly TRBD1 (5 bases). The CDR3 spans 14 residues. Trimming removed 6 bases from V and 0 bases from J, with 8 bases in between. Germline V gene data show CDR1 as SNHLY and CDR2 as FYNNEI. In DNA, the CDR3 is TGTGCCAGCAGAGACAGAGCAACTAATGAAAAACTGTTTTTT. This translates into CASRDRATNEKLFF.

This chain joins TRBV9 and TRBJ2-7; 10 bases fit TRBD2. Trimming at V came to 6 bases and at J to 7 bases, leaving 4 bases not matched to a gene. The germline CDR1 and CDR2 sequences are SGDLS and YYNGEE. CDR3 length: 12 amino acids. The CDR3 region has the DNA TGTGCCAGCAACCCACTAGCGGGGGAGCAGTACTTC. This sequence encodes CASNPLAGEQYF.

This clone was counted once. In the same sample, other DNA sequences code for this CDR3. The chain has TRBV6-1 and TRBJ2-7; a possible D gene is TRBD2 (6 bases). This CDR3 comprises 13 residues. V lost 6 bases and J lost 3, with 12 bases in between. Germline CDR1 is MNHNS and CDR2 is SASEGT. Written as DNA, the CDR3 is TGTGCCAGCAGACGGACGGGGGTCTACGAGCAGTACTTC. It codes for CASRRTGVYEQYF.